This is a list of T cell receptor beta chains from one sample in a study of metastatic and nonmetastatic thyroid tumors. TCRdb reassembled clones from the PCR reads with MiXCR. Among some 84,000 clones, 8.6% were seen once, and the ten largest hold 8% to 10%. The sample taken for sequencing was blood. The receptor source for this set is a female donor with papillary thyroid cancer or a benign thyroid nodule (not recorded which). Some clones in this sample may be carry-over from other donors' samples. Each CDR3 is given with its conserved first and last residue. A D gene is named only where the DNA matches it firmly. Some rows mark clone size as missing; the rest say once, few, many or name a class of expanded clone.

TGTGCCAGCTCACCACGACAGGGGAGAAGTATCCACAATGAGCAGTTCTTC	CASSPRQGRSIHNEQFF	TRBD1	TRBV18	-	TRBJ2-1
TGTGCCAGCACTTCCGCAGGGCACTATGGCTACACCTTC	CASTSAGHYGYTF	-	TRBV6-1	many	TRBJ1-2
TGTGCCACCAGCAGCAGGACAGTCTTCCCCTACGAGCAGTACTTC	CATSSRTVFPYEQYF	-	TRBV15	many	TRBJ2-7
TGCGCCAGCAGCTTGGTAACGGGGCACACTGAAGCTTTCTTT	CASSLVTGHTEAFF	-	TRBV5-1	many	TRBJ1-1
TGTGCCAGTAGTACACTAGCGGGCACCGGGGGGGAGCAGTACTTC	CASSTLAGTGGEQYF	TRBD2	TRBV19	many	TRBJ2-7
TGTGCCAGCAGGCTCAGCTTCGAGCGGGGCCACAATGAGCAGTTCTTC	CASRLSFERGHNEQFF	TRBD2	TRBV6-4	many	TRBJ2-1
TGTGCCAGCAGTCCGGGGCGTGAGACCCAGTACTTC	CASSPGRETQYF	-	TRBV7-9	many	TRBJ2-5
TGTGCCAGCAGCTTGGCGGGCGGGGTGATAAATTCACCCCTCCACTTT	CASSLAGGVINSPLHF	-	TRBV5-6	many	TRBJ1-6
TGCTCCAGCGGGCCGGTAAACACCATATATTTT	CSSGPVNTIYF	-	TRBV10-2	few	TRBJ1-3
TGTGCCAGTATAAACAGCTTGAACACTGAAGCTTTCTTT	CASINSLNTEAFF	-	TRBV19	many	TRBJ1-1
TGTGCCAGCAGTGACGGACAGGGGGCAGATACGCAGTATTTT	CASSDGQGADTQYF	TRBD1	TRBV6-4	many	TRBJ2-3
TGTGCCAGCTCAGGGACAGGGGGGGGTCAGCCCCAGCATTTT	CASSGTGGGQPQHF	TRBD1	TRBV18	-	TRBJ1-5
TGTGCCAGCTCTCAACGGGACGGCGAGACCCAGTACTTC	CASSQRDGETQYF	-	TRBV18	many	TRBJ2-5
TGTGCCAGCTCACCATCGACAAAGGGGGAGACCCAGTACTTC	CASSPSTKGETQYF	-	TRBV18	many	TRBJ2-5
TGTGCCAGCAGCCCCCCTTACGTGGCGGGGAGGTCCTACAATGAGCAGTTCTTC	CASSPPYVAGRSYNEQFF	-	TRBV28	many	TRBJ2-1
TGTGCCAGCAGCCACCGGGGCGGAGGGAGCTCCTACGAGCAGTACTTC	CASSHRGGGSSYEQYF	-	TRBV3-1	many	TRBJ2-7
TGTGCCTGGAAACCGGGACTAGCGGGGGGGCAACGGGCGAACACCGGGGAGCTGTTTTTT	CAWKPGLAGGQRANTGELFF	TRBD2	TRBV30	many	TRBJ2-2
TGTGCCAGCAGTCAGACTAGCACCGGGGAGCTGTTTTTT	CASSQTSTGELFF	-	TRBV6-4	many	TRBJ2-2
TGCAGTGCTAGAGGACTAGCGGGGTACGAGCAGTACTTC	CSARGLAGYEQYF	TRBD2	TRBV20-1	medium-sized	TRBJ2-7
TGTGCCAGCAGTATGGCCGGGGGAAGCTATGGCTACACCTTC	CASSMAGGSYGYTF	-	TRBV28	-	TRBJ1-2
TGTGCCAGCAGTTACTCGATCGGGGGGGCCACAGATACGCAGTATTTT	CASSYSIGGATDTQYF	TRBD2	TRBV6-4	few	TRBJ2-3
TGCAGTGCTAGAGGGCCAGCGGGGGTAATGTACTTC	CSARGPAGVMYF	TRBD2	TRBV20-1	few	TRBJ2-7
TGTGCCACCAGCAGAGCAAAGACAGTGAACACCGGGGAGCTGTTTTTT	CATSRAKTVNTGELFF	-	TRBV15	many	TRBJ2-2
TGCGCCAGCAGCCCTGGTGGTGGGAGGGGAACTGAAGCTTTCTTT	CASSPGGGRGTEAFF	-	TRBV5-1	many	TRBJ1-1
TGTGCCAGCAGACCACTTTGGACGGTTAACTATGGCTACACCTTC	CASRPLWTVNYGYTF	-	TRBV28	few	TRBJ1-2
TGTGCCAGCAGCCAAGAGTCGGCTAGCGGGGGGAGGAACACCGGGGAGCTGTTTTTT	CASSQESASGGRNTGELFF	TRBD2	TRBV3-1	-	TRBJ2-2
TGTGCTAGTGGTTTAGACAAGGGCGGCGTAAATCAGCCCCAGCATTTT	CASGLDKGGVNQPQHF	-	TRBV12-5	many	TRBJ1-5
TGTGCCAGCAGCCAAGGCGCCCTTTATGGCTACACCTTC	CASSQGALYGYTF	-	TRBV3-1	many	TRBJ1-2
TGTGCCAGCAGTTACGGGGGCCGATCTAGCAATCAGCCCCAGCATTTT	CASSYGGRSSNQPQHF	-	TRBV6-5	many	TRBJ1-5
TGCAGTGCCAGGACTAGCGGGGGGGCCTCGCAGTTCTTC	CSARTSGGASQFF	TRBD2	TRBV20-1	many	TRBJ2-1
TGTGCCAGCAGTGAAGTGATAGCGGGGGGCCACAATGAGCAGTTCTTC	CASSEVIAGGHNEQFF	TRBD2	TRBV6-4	-	TRBJ2-1
TGCGCCAGCAGTGAGGGGGGATCGAACACCGGGGAGCTGTTTTTT	CASSEGGSNTGELFF	-	TRBV10-1	many	TRBJ2-2
TGTGCCAGCAGTCCCCCCGGGACTGCTGAAGAGTACTTC	CASSPPGTAEEYF	-	TRBV12-3/TRBV12-4	medium-sized	TRBJ2-7
TGTGCCAGTAGTCGGCAGACCAGCTCCTACGAGCAGTACTTC	CASSRQTSSYEQYF	-	TRBV19	many	TRBJ2-7
TGTGCCAGCAGTTTAAATTCGGGGGGGGGAGAGACCCAGTACTTC	CASSLNSGGGETQYF	TRBD2	TRBV6-2/TRBV6-3	many	TRBJ2-5
TGTGTCAGCAGCGTAGCGCCTACGGGAGAGACCCAGTACTTC	CVSSVAPTGETQYF	-	TRBV9	-	TRBJ2-5
TGTGCCAGCAGTGAATTGCCGGGGCGCCCGTCCTACAATGAGCAGTTCTTC	CASSELPGRPSYNEQFF	-	TRBV2	many	TRBJ2-1
TGTGCCAGCAGTTACCGATCGGGACACCGTATTACTATCTACAATGAGCAGTTCTTC	CASSYRSGHRITIYNEQFF	-	TRBV6-5	many	TRBJ2-1
TGTGCCAGTATCAGGACAGGGAGCGATGGCTACACCTTC	CASIRTGSDGYTF	TRBD1	TRBV7-9	many	TRBJ1-2
TGCAGTGCTAGCCCTGAGTATTTCGCCGGCTACACCTTC	CSASPEYFAGYTF	-	TRBV20-1	-	TRBJ1-2
TGCGCCAGCAGCCAGGGCCCAGGGACAAGCTCCTACGAGCAGTACTTC	CASSQGPGTSSYEQYF	-	TRBV4-1	-	TRBJ2-7
TGTGCCAGCAGCGTAGAAGGCGGCGCCCCCTACAATGAGCAGTTCTTC	CASSVEGGAPYNEQFF	-	TRBV9	many	TRBJ2-1
TGTGCCAGCAGCTTGGGACTAGCGGGGGACTACGAGCAGTACTTC	CASSLGLAGDYEQYF	TRBD2	TRBV5-4	-	TRBJ2-7
TGTGCCAGTAGTTCGGTTAGACAGGGAAGGAGCAATCAGCCCCAGCATTTT	CASSSVRQGRSNQPQHF	TRBD1	TRBV19	many	TRBJ1-5
TGTGCCAGCAGTGCCGGACAGGGTGGCTACGAGCAGTACTTC	CASSAGQGGYEQYF	TRBD1	TRBV27	many	TRBJ2-7
TGTGCCTGGATGGGGCCACGGGACAGGGGAACCTATGGCTACACCTTC	CAWMGPRDRGTYGYTF	TRBD1	TRBV30	-	TRBJ1-2
TGTGCCAGCAGGCCCACGGGGGGAGTCTACAATGAGCAGTTCTTC	CASRPTGGVYNEQFF	TRBD2	TRBV6-5	many	TRBJ2-1